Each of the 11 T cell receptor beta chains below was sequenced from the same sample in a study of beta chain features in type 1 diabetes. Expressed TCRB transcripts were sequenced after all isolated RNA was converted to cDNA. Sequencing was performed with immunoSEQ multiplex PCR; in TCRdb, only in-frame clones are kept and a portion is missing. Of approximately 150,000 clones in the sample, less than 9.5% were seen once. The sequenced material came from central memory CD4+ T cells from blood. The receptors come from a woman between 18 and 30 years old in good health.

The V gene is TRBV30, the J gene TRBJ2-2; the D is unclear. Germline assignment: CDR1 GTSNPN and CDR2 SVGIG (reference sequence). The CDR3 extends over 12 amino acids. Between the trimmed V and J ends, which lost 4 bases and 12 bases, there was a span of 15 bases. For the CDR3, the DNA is TGTGCCTGGACCCTGCAGTCAGGAAAGCTGTTTTTT. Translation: CAWTLQSGKLFF.

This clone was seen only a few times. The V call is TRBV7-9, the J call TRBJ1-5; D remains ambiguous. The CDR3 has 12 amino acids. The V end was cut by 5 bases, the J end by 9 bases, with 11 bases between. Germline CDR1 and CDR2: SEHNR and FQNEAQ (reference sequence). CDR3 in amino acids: CASSPLIGPQHF. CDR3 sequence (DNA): TGTGCCAGCAGCCCGTTGATCGGGCCCCAGCATTTT.

The CDR3 protein is CASSSDLSYNEQFF. Written as DNA, the CDR3 is TGTGCCAGCAGCTCGGACTTATCCTACAATGAGCAGTTCTTC. This chain joins TRBV7-8 and TRBJ2-1, with TRBD2 as a possible D gene (5 bases). Germline-derived CDR1 and CDR2 are SGHVS and FQNEAQ. The CDR3 covers 14 residues. Trimming left V 4 bases short and J 1 base short, with 8 bases between.

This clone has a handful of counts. DNA of the CDR3: TGTGCCAGCAGTTACGGGGAAGTACAGTTCTTC. This codes for CASSYGEVQFF. V gene TRBV6-1 combines with J gene TRBJ2-1, with a weak D call TRBD2 (5 bases). Germline V gene data show CDR1 as MNHNS and CDR2 as SASEGT. This CDR3 comprises 11 residues. V lost 5 bases and J 13 bases, leaving 12 bases between the germline ends.

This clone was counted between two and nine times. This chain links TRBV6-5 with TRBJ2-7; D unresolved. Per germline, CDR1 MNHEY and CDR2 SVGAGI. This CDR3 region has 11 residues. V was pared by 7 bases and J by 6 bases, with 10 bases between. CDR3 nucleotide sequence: TGTGCCAGCAAGTTCAGTACCGAGCAGTACTTC. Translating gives CASKFSTEQYF.

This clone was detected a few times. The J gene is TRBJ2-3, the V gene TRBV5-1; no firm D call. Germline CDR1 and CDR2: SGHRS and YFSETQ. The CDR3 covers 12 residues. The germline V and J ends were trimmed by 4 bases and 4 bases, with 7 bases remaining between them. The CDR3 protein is CASSETSDTQYF. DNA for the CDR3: TGCGCCAGCAGCGAGACTTCAGATACGCAGTATTTT.

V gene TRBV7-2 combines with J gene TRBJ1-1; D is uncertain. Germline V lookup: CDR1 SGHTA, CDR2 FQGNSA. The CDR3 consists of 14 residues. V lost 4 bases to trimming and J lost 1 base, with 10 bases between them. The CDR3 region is CASSSHISNTEAFF. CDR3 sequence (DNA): TGTGCCAGCAGCTCCCACATTTCGAACACTGAAGCTTTCTTT.

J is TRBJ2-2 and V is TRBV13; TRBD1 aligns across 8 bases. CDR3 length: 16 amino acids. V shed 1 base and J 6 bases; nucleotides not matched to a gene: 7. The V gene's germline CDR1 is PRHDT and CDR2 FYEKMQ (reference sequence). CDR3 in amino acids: CASSLDRGRFAGELFF. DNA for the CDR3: TGTGCCAGCAGCTTAGACAGGGGGAGGTTCGCCGGGGAGCTGTTTTTT.

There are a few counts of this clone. As DNA, the CDR3 is TGCACCAGCAGCCAAGAGGAAACGACTAGCCGTCTGTGGTACGAGCAGTACTTC. Its translation is CTSSQEETTSRLWYEQYF. The rearrangement uses TRBV1 and TRBJ2-7; the table gives TRBD2 as D, unverified against the DNA. TRBV1 is designated a pseudogene. The CDR3 is 18 amino acids.

The CDR3 region is CASSSTNRGITEAFF. In DNA, the CDR3 is TGCGCCAGCAGCTCAACTAACAGGGGAATAACTGAAGCTTTCTTT. The chain joins TRBV5-1 to TRBJ1-1, with 7 nucleotides matching TRBD1. This CDR3 comprises 15 residues. CDR1 is SGHRS and CDR2 is YFSETQ in the germline V gene. J gave up 5 bases and V 3 bases, and 10 bases lay outside the gene matches.

CDR3 nucleotide sequence: TGCGCCAGCGCAAGCCGGGACAGGGGGGACGAGCAGTACTTC. Its translation: CASASRDRGDEQYF. This chain uses TRBV5-1 with TRBJ2-7, with 11 bases lining up with TRBD1. There are 14 residues in the CDR3. The J segment lost 5 bases and the V segment lost 7 bases, leaving 8 bases of the junction unmatched. Germline-derived CDR1 and CDR2 are SGHRS and YFSETQ.